The 31 T cell receptor beta chains below come from one sample, sequenced in a study of regulatory T cells in long-lasting Graves disease. The time point here: newly diagnosed GD, antithyroid drugs for less than 3 months. Making the TCR library involved RNA that had been extracted from PBMCs. Investigators prepared the TCR beta libraries by applying iRepertoire HTBI primers and Arm-PCR of CDR3 regions. TCRdb passed the multiplex PCR reads through MiXCR, listing each CDR3 protein once. The table includes about 320,000 distinct CDR3 sequences, 18% detected once. The sequencing used peripheral blood mononuclear cells (PBMCs), collected at new diagnosis, from a patient treated with antithyroid drugs. These receptors were collected from a female donor with Graves disease.

This clonotype was seen repeatedly, ten times or more. The rearrangement joins TRBV6-1 to TRBJ2-7; the match to TRBD1 covers 8 bases. Trimming at V came to 6 bases and at J to 5 bases, leaving 6 bases not matched to a gene. Germline V CDR1 and CDR2: MNHNS, SASEGT. The CDR3 consists of 13 residues. CDR3 residues: CASRQLTGDEQYF. CDR3 sequence (DNA): TGTGCCAGCAGACAATTGACAGGGGACGAGCAGTACTTC.

This clonotype was seen many times. The chain recombines TRBV10-3 with TRBJ2-1; 13 bases line up with TRBD2. The CDR3 runs to 15 residues. Germline lookup yields CDR1 ENHRY and CDR2 SYGVKD. V lost 6 bases, J lost 7 bases, and 6 bases stayed unmatched. The CDR3 DNA is TGTGCCATCAGCGGACTAGCGGGAGTCAGTAATGAGCAGTTCTTC. Translated: CAISGLAGVSNEQFF.

This clonotype was counted many times. V usage is TRBV11-2 and J usage is TRBJ1-3; D is perhaps TRBD1 (5 bases). The CDR3 is made up of 15 amino acids. CDR1 and CDR2 from the germline V gene are SGHAT and FQNNGV. Between the trimmed V and J ends, which lost 2 bases and 3 bases, there was a span of 11 bases. CDR3 nucleotide sequence: TGTGCCAGCAGCTTAAGGCGGGGGTTTGGAAACACCATATATTTT. Its protein is CASSLRRGFGNTIYF.

This clonotype showed up just a few times. The chain recombines TRBV7-2 with TRBJ2-5; TRBD1 aligns across 8 bases. There are 16 residues in the CDR3. The germline V gene has CDR1 SGHTA and CDR2 FQGNSA. J was trimmed by 4 bases and V by 6 bases; bases with no gene match: 13. CDR3 residues: CASSLWGQGAGETQYF. The DNA of the CDR3 is TGTGCCAGCAGTCTTTGGGGCCAGGGGGCTGGAGAGACCCAGTACTTC.

This clonotype was detected only a few times. This chain uses TRBV5-1 with TRBJ2-2; D gene ambiguous. The CDR3 spans 14 residues. Trimming stripped 1 base from V and 2 bases from J, with 6 bases between. From germline, CDR1 is SGHRS and CDR2 YFSETQ. CDR3 in DNA: TGCGCCAGCAGCTTGAGATATAACACCGGGGAGCTGTTTTTT. This codes for CASSLRYNTGELFF. The full variable domain, rest sourced from reference TRBV5-1 and TRBJ2-2, is KAGVTQTPRYLIKTRGQQVTLSCSPISGHRSVSWYQQTPGQGLQFLFEYFSETQRNKGNFPGRFSGRQFSNSRSEMNVSTLELGDSALYLCASSLRYNTGELFFGEGSRLTVL.

This clonotype was seen a few times. This chain links TRBV28 with TRBJ1-2; D uncertain. This CDR3 has 16 residues. Deletions cut 6 bases from V and 0 bases from J, with 17 bases between. CDR1 is MDHEN and CDR2 is SYDVKM in the germline V gene. CDR3 DNA: TGTGCCAGCAGCTCGCCTTCCCATTCCCCTAACTATGGCTACACCTTC. This sequence encodes CASSSPSHSPNYGYTF.

The V and J genes are TRBV20-1 and TRBJ2-5; 11 bases align to TRBD2. CDR3 length equals 19 residues. V lost 0 bases and J lost 5; bases outside the gene matches: 17. Germline CDR1 is DFQATT and CDR2 is SNEGSKA (reference sequence). The CDR3 sequence is CSAREPGLAEIGPWETQYF. CDR3 in DNA: TGCAGTGCTAGAGAACCGGGACTAGCGGAGATAGGCCCTTGGGAGACCCAGTACTTC.

There are many counts of this clonotype. The chain carries TRBV11-2 and TRBJ2-1; 11 bases map to TRBD2. The CDR3 consists of 11 residues. CDR1 SGHAT and CDR2 FQNNGV come from the germline V gene. Trimming took 3 bases from V and 14 from J; bases not matched to a gene: 0. This CDR3 is CASSFSGREFF. CDR3 DNA sequence: TGTGCCAGCAGCTTTAGCGGGAGGGAGTTCTTC.

This clonotype appeared many times. This sequence joins TRBV7-8 and TRBJ2-2; 8 bases line up with TRBD2. From germline, CDR1 is SGHVS and CDR2 FQNEAQ. The CDR3 runs 15 residues. V was clipped by 6 bases and J by 6 bases; unmatched bases: 9. The CDR3 loop is CASREWQRESGELFF. CDR3 DNA sequence: TGTGCCAGCAGGGAATGGCAGCGGGAGTCCGGGGAGCTGTTTTTT.

This clonotype was counted many times. J is TRBJ2-3 and V is TRBV7-9; D remains ambiguous. The V gene lost 5 bases and the J gene lost 2 bases, with 5 bases spanning the gap. Germline V gene data show CDR1 as SEHNR and CDR2 as FQNEAQ (reference sequence). The CDR3 sequence is 12 residues long. CDR3: CASSRYTDTQYF. CDR3 nucleotides: TGTGCCAGCAGCAGATACACAGATACGCAGTATTTT.

The chain employs TRBV30 and TRBJ2-1; no clear D. The CDR3 loop spans 11 amino acids. Trimming pared 1 base from V and 12 bases from J, leaving 10 bases between. The germline CDR1 and CDR2 sequences are GTSNPN and SVGIG (reference sequence). The CDR3 reads CAWSGQLMQFF. The CDR3 nucleotides read TGTGCCTGGAGTGGCCAACTAATGCAGTTCTTC.

There are many counts of this clonotype. The rearrangement uses TRBV28 and TRBJ1-5; D not certain. The V gene's germline CDR1 is MDHEN and CDR2 SYDVKM. Trimming pared 7 bases from V and 0 bases from J, leaving 16 bases between. This CDR3 comprises 16 residues. The CDR3 sequence: CASNLATWYSNQPQHF. The CDR3 nucleotides are TGTGCCAGCAACCTCGCGACCTGGTATAGCAATCAGCCCCAGCATTTT.

This clonotype was seen at least ten times. The chain couples TRBV30 to TRBJ1-4; D is undetermined. CDR1 and CDR2 from the germline V gene are GTSNPN and SVGIG (reference sequence). V was shortened by 3 bases and J by 0 bases, with 11 bases between the two germline ends. This CDR3 comprises 15 residues. The CDR3 loop reads CAWRSGLATNEKLFF. CDR3 DNA: TGTGCCTGGAGATCCGGACTTGCAACTAATGAAAAACTGTTTTTT.

Comments on this clonotype: A much larger clone sits a single nucleotide away, making a read error possible. The gene calls are TRBV12-3 or TRBV12-4 and TRBJ1-2; TRBD1 aligns across 10 bases. This CDR3 has 17 amino acids. V gave up 5 bases and J gave up 4 bases; unmatched junction bases: 13. Here the CDR3 reads CASSESDRGRLGYGYTF. The DNA for the CDR3 is TGTGCCAGCAGTGAGTCTGACAGGGGGCGCCTGGGCTATGGCTACACCTTC.

V gene TRBV9 combines with J gene TRBJ2-1, with 9 bases aligning to TRBD1. The CDR3 is 16 residues long. The junction had 11 bases not matched to a gene; V was cut back by 4 bases and J by 6 bases. The germline V gene encodes CDR1 SGDLS and CDR2 YYNGEE. The CDR3 is CASSQRRDRVFNEQFF. The CDR3 bases are TGTGCCAGCAGCCAAAGACGGGACAGGGTCTTCAATGAGCAGTTCTTC.

Ten or more counts support this clonotype. The chain recombines TRBV3-1 with TRBJ2-7, with 7 bases identical to TRBD1. J gave up 7 bases and V 2 bases, and 8 bases lay outside the gene matches. This CDR3 is 14 amino acids long. The germline V gene has CDR1 LGHDT and CDR2 YNNKEL (reference sequence). Here the CDR3 DNA reads TGTGCCAGCAGCCAACTTCTAACAGGGGATGAGCAGTACTTC. It yields the protein CASSQLLTGDEQYF.

This clonotype was recorded at least ten times. The chain links TRBV4-2 to TRBJ2-3, with 9 bases matching TRBD2. Germline V gives CDR1 LGHNA, CDR2 YNFKEQ. This CDR3 has 17 amino acids. The junction had 9 bases not matched to a gene; V was cut back by 0 bases and J by 5 bases. As DNA, the CDR3 is TGTGCCAGCAGCCAAGATTTACTAGCGGGTAATAGAGATACGCAGTATTTT. Protein: CASSQDLLAGNRDTQYF.

The table lists this clonotype with many counts. The J gene is TRBJ2-7, the V gene TRBV7-8; D could derive from TRBD1 or TRBD2 (7 bases each). Trimming removed 5 bases at V and 4 bases at J, with 24 bases between. Germline lookup yields CDR1 SGHVS and CDR2 FQNEAQ. CDR3 size: 17 residues. CDR3 DNA sequence: TGTGCCAGCAGCCCTCGAGCAAGGGGGCAGGGAGGGTACGAGCAGTACTTC. Translation: CASSPRARGQGGYEQYF.

The chain has TRBV29-1 and TRBJ2-7, with 9 bases identical to TRBD2. Trimming took 2 bases from V and 2 from J; bases not matched to a gene: 7. This CDR3 is built from 15 residues. The germline V gene has CDR1 SQVTM and CDR2 ANQGSEA. The CDR3 sequence: CSVEWAGGRPYEQYF. DNA for the CDR3: TGCAGCGTTGAATGGGCGGGGGGGCGTCCCTACGAGCAGTACTTC.

The rearrangement uses TRBV5-6 and TRBJ1-1; TRBD1 might be the D (5 bases). The germline CDR1 and CDR2 sequences are SGHDT and YYEEEE. V lost 0 bases and J 6 bases, leaving 21 bases between the germline ends. The CDR3 runs to 17 residues. The CDR3: CASSLAVVGATLAEAFF. In DNA form, the CDR3 reads TGTGCCAGCAGCTTGGCCGTAGTAGGGGCGACTTTGGCTGAAGCTTTCTTT.

This clonotype was seen at least ten times. The chain carries TRBV2 and TRBJ2-1; no definite D call. This CDR3 spans 14 amino acids. V lost 5 bases, J lost 5 bases, and 13 bases lay in between. Germline V gives CDR1 SNHLY, CDR2 FYNNEI. This CDR3 is CASSSRGSNNEQFF. For the CDR3, the DNA is TGTGCCAGCAGTTCTCGAGGATCCAACAATGAGCAGTTCTTC. The full variable domain, rest sourced from reference TRBV2 and TRBJ2-1, is EPEVTQTPSHQVTQMGQEVILRCVPISNHLYFYWYRQILGQKVEFLVSFYNNEISEKSEIFDDQFSVERPDGSNFTLKIRSTKLEDSAMYFCASSSRGSNNEQFFGPGTRLTVL.

This clonotype was found many times. The V gene is TRBV5-1, the J gene TRBJ2-1, with 7 bases identical to TRBD1. Germline CDR1 reads SGHRS; CDR2 reads YFSETQ. V gave up 5 bases and J gave up 1 base; unmatched junction bases: 9. The CDR3 runs to 16 residues. This chain's CDR3 is CASRGAGGESYNEQFF. The CDR3 nucleotides are TGCGCCAGCAGGGGTGCAGGGGGTGAGTCCTACAATGAGCAGTTCTTC.

This clonotype was recorded many times. V gene TRBV2 combines with J gene TRBJ2-7, with 9 bases lining up with TRBD2. Germline CDR1 and CDR2: SNHLY and FYNNEI. CDR3 size: 19 residues. With V trimmed by 3 bases and J by 0 bases, 15 bases remained unmatched. Written as DNA, the CDR3 is TGTGCCAGCAGTGACCCTAGGATAGCGGGAGTTGGGGTCTCCTACGAGCAGTACTTC. Translation: CASSDPRIAGVGVSYEQYF.

This clonotype was counted at least ten times. The genes are TRBV7-9 and TRBJ2-7; a weak D match, TRBD2 (6 bases). This CDR3 spans 14 amino acids. Germline CDR1 reads SEHNR; CDR2 reads FQNEAQ (reference sequence). V was trimmed by 9 bases and J by 6 bases, leaving 21 bases between them. The CDR3 DNA is TGTGCCAGTGGGCTTACGGGAGACGTTTCCGAGCAGTACTTC. It translates to CASGLTGDVSEQYF.

This clonotype was observed at least ten times. The V call is TRBV6-1, the J call TRBJ2-2; D remains unclear. Between the trimmed V and J ends, which lost 4 bases and 3 bases, there was a span of 3 bases. This CDR3 has 12 amino acids. In germline, CDR1 is MNHNS, CDR2 SASEGT. CDR3 amino acids: CASSAYTGELFF. DNA of the CDR3: TGTGCCAGCAGTGCCTACACCGGGGAGCTGTTTTTT.

This clonotype was seen many times. V and J are TRBV12-3 or TRBV12-4 and TRBJ1-3; D may be TRBD1 (5 bases). V lost 5 bases to trimming and J lost 4 bases, with 12 bases between them. The length of the CDR3 is 14 residues. The DNA of the CDR3 is TGTGCCAGCAGTCCAGACTGGGGGGGAAACACCATATATTTT. Translation: CASSPDWGGNTIYF.

This clonotype was recorded only once. The chain employs TRBV2 and TRBJ2-3; D gene ambiguous. This CDR3 comprises 15 residues. The germline gives CDR1 SNHLY, CDR2 FYNNEI. V was shortened by 8 bases and J by 6 bases, with 21 bases between the two germline ends. The CDR3 loop is CASRREAPPRDTQYF. CDR3 nucleotides: TGTGCCAGCCGACGTGAGGCGCCCCCCCGGGATACGCAGTATTTT.

This clonotype was seen many times. The chain recombines TRBV6-1 with TRBJ1-2; the D is unclear. CDR1 and CDR2 from the germline V gene are MNHNS and SASEGT. V lost 0 bases, J lost 3 bases, and 11 bases lay in between. The CDR3 spans 15 residues. DNA of the CDR3: TGTGCCAGCAGTGAAGCGCCGGGCAGCTACTATGGCTACACCTTC. It translates to CASSEAPGSYYGYTF.

This clonotype was counted between two and nine times. The chain links TRBV4-1 to TRBJ1-4, with D unresolved. The CDR3 runs 17 residues. The V end was cut by 4 bases, the J end by 6 bases, with 21 bases between. Germline values: CDR1 MGHRA, CDR2 YSYEKL. The CDR3 loop reads CASSPFPPKIGDEKLFF. DNA for the CDR3: TGCGCCAGCAGCCCATTTCCCCCGAAAATTGGAGATGAAAAACTGTTTTTT.

This clonotype occurred many times. This sequence joins TRBV20-1 and TRBJ2-7, with D possibly matching TRBD1 (5 bases). Germline values: CDR1 DFQATT, CDR2 SNEGSKA (reference sequence). The CDR3 has 14 amino acids. Trimming shortened V by 3 bases and J by 4 bases, and 16 bases separated the two germline ends. CDR3 nucleotide sequence: TGCAGTGCTAGGGACATCCGGACCTCTTACGAGCAGTACTTC. Translation gives CSARDIRTSYEQYF.

This sequence joins TRBV28 and TRBJ2-3; a weak D match, TRBD2 (5 bases). Looked up from germline, CDR1 is MDHEN and CDR2 is SYDVKM. The CDR3 runs 15 residues. The CDR3 loop reads CPRVVSTKSPDTQYF. DNA for the CDR3: TGTCCACGAGTTGTTTCGACTAAGTCCCCAGATACGCAGTATTTT.